This TCR beta chain is drawn from a study of control samples from healthy donors and cancer patients (TCRdb year 2020). The library was produced with the immunoSEQ multiplex PCR assay. TCRdb took this table from immuneACCESS and kept in-frame rearrangements with V and J called. Such tables lack part of the clones; where checked against another copy, unresolved V genes explain under half of the gap, and the rest is unexplained. Recorded for this sample are 100,000 to 150,000 clones; about 90% of them occurred a single time. About 3% of the sample lies in the top ten. A remark on this clone: No cognate antigen has been identified for it. No quality values exist for individual bases; no much larger clone is one base distant.

The origin of this receptor is a man in his fifties or sixties in good health. The sample was blood.

The CDR3 amino acid sequence is: CASSLVIGNEQFF. The DNA sequence reads TGTGCCAGCAGCCTTGTCATTGGCAATGAGCAGTTCTTC. The sequence joins TRBV4-2 to TRBJ2-1; no D segment can be confidently identified. The CDR3 sequence holds 13 residues, the cysteine and phenylalanine included. Solely the CDR3 DNA is kept, with 39 bases framed from the first base. Via the germline V gene, CDR1 is LGHNA and CDR2 YNFKEQ. The V and J ends are trimmed by 4 bases and 6 bases, leaving 10 bases between them.